Shown below are 24 T cell receptor beta chains from a single sample sequenced in a study of blood T cell repertoires in COVID-19. The repertoire was sequenced with immunoSEQ multiplex PCR; TCRdb's copy has only in-frame clones and lacks some. Counted here are 180,000 or so clones, 82% occurring once; the ten biggest clones make up roughly 8.1%. Source material: peripheral blood. The receptors come from a woman between 65 and 79 years old with acute or convalescent COVID-19.

There are a few counts of this clone. V and J are TRBV15 and TRBJ1-4; TRBD1 matches at 12 bases. Germline CDR1 LNHNV, CDR2 YYDKDF (reference sequence). V trimming: 4 bases; J trimming: 7 bases; junction bases outside the gene matches: 7. The CDR3 extends over 16 amino acids. The CDR3, as DNA: TGTGCCACCAGCACCCTGGGACAGGGGGCTAGTGAAAAACTGTTTTTT. Translation gives CATSTLGQGASEKLFF.

This chain links TRBV7-3 with TRBJ1-2; TRBD1 agrees at 8 bases. This CDR3 spans 13 amino acids. CDR1 SGHTA and CDR2 FQGTGA come from the germline V gene. Trimming took 5 bases from V and 8 from J; bases not matched to a gene: 7. CDR3 protein: CASSPDRAGGYTF. DNA for the CDR3: TGTGCCAGCAGCCCGGACAGGGCGGGGGGCTACACCTTC.

V usage is TRBV5-4 and J usage is TRBJ2-7; the D is unclear. The CDR3 is 14 residues long. Germline CDR1 reads SGHNT; CDR2 reads YYREEE (reference sequence). Trimming took off 1 base at V and 4 bases at J, with 12 bases between the two ends. The CDR3 here is CASSLSAGHYEQYF. For the CDR3, the DNA is TGTGCCAGCAGCTTGAGCGCTGGCCATTACGAGCAGTACTTC.

The chain recombines TRBV4-3 with TRBJ1-1, with D unresolved. Trimming stripped 4 bases from V and 3 bases from J, with 9 bases between. The CDR3 is 13 amino acids. Germline values: CDR1 LGHNA, CDR2 YSLEER. CDR3 residues: CASSRTQYTEAFF. CDR3 DNA: TGCGCCAGCAGCCGAACACAGTACACTGAAGCTTTCTTT.

This clone has a handful of counts. The V gene is TRBV29-1, the J gene TRBJ2-7; D is uncertain. V shed 6 bases and J shed 1 base, with 13 bases lying between them. The length of the CDR3 is 13 residues. Per the germline V gene, CDR1 is SQVTM and CDR2 is ANQGSEA. Here the CDR3 reads CSVLPADSYEQYF. The DNA of the CDR3 is TGCAGCGTCCTTCCGGCGGATTCCTACGAGCAGTACTTC.

The genes are TRBV4-3 and TRBJ1-2, with a tentative D call TRBD1 (5 bases). Germline V CDR1 and CDR2: LGHNA, YSLEER. Trimming pared 0 bases from V and 3 bases from J, leaving 8 bases between. The CDR3 spans 14 residues. This CDR3 reads CASSQDDSYYGYTF. Written as DNA, the CDR3 is TGCGCCAGCAGCCAAGACGACAGTTACTATGGCTACACCTTC.

This chain uses TRBV14 with TRBJ2-1, with 9 bases fitting TRBD2. The J segment lost 4 bases and the V segment lost 0 bases, leaving 7 bases of the junction unmatched. Per germline, CDR1 SGHDN and CDR2 FVKESK. The CDR3 consists of 17 residues. The CDR3 is CASSQENWAGGYNEQFF. CDR3 nucleotide sequence: TGTGCCAGCAGCCAAGAAAATTGGGCGGGGGGGTACAATGAGCAGTTCTTC.

In its sample, this clone was seen once. The CDR3 DNA sequence: TGTGCCAGCAGCCCGAGACAGGGGCCCTACGAGCAGTACTTC. Translation: CASSPRQGPYEQYF. This sequence joins TRBV7-6 and TRBJ2-7; TRBD1 matches at 8 bases. CDR3 length: 14 residues. V gave up 5 bases and J gave up 2 bases; unmatched junction bases: 5. Germline CDR1 reads SGHVS; CDR2 reads FNYEAQ.

The chain couples TRBV9 to TRBJ2-3; 9 bases map to TRBD1. Trimming took 4 bases from V and 4 from J; bases not matched to a gene: 7. This CDR3 is 15 amino acids long. CDR1 SGDLS and CDR2 YYNGEE come from the germline V gene. The CDR3: CASSPGQGLSDTQYF. Written as DNA, the CDR3 is TGTGCCAGCAGCCCAGGACAGGGGCTCTCAGATACGCAGTATTTT.

CDR3: CASSFGTGVNQPQHF. CDR3 sequence (DNA): TGTGCCAGCAGCTTTGGGACAGGGGTAAATCAGCCCCAGCATTTT. The V gene is TRBV7-8, the J gene TRBJ1-5; TRBD1 matches 10 bases. This CDR3 spans 15 amino acids. V was pared by 3 bases and J by 4 bases, with 3 bases of the junction left unmatched. Germline values: CDR1 SGHVS, CDR2 FQNEAQ. The full variable domain, completed using reference TRBV7-8 and TRBJ1-5, is GAGVSQSPRYKVAKRGQDVALRCDPISGHVSLFWYQQALGQGPEFLTYFQNEAQLDKSGLPSDRFFAERPEGSVSTLKIQRTQQEDSAVYLCASSFGTGVNQPQHFGDGTRLSIL.

V and J are TRBV30 and TRBJ2-2, with D unresolved. From germline, CDR1 is GTSNPN and CDR2 SVGIG (reference sequence). The V end lost 2 bases, the J end lost 3 bases, and 13 bases lay between the germline ends. The CDR3 is 15 residues long. The CDR3 DNA reads as TGTGCCTGGAGTTTGGTTAGCCGCTACACCGGGGAGCTGTTTTTT. Translation gives CAWSLVSRYTGELFF.

The chain uses TRBV6-5 and TRBJ1-6, with 8 bases fitting TRBD1. Germline lookup yields CDR1 MNHEY and CDR2 SVGAGI. V shed 7 bases, J shed 10 bases, and the junction held 9 bases outside the gene matches. CDR3 length: 14 residues. This chain's CDR3 is CASTGQGGVSPLHF. As DNA, the CDR3 is TGTGCCAGCACTGGACAGGGAGGTGTCTCACCCCTCCACTTT.

The chain joins TRBV5-8 to TRBJ1-6, with 7 nucleotides matching TRBD1. Trimming took 1 base from V and 9 from J; bases not matched to a gene: 10. This CDR3 is built from 16 residues. Germline CDR1 and CDR2: SGHTS and YDEGEE. The CDR3 here is CASSLSGGNRGSPLHF. The CDR3 bases are TGTGCCAGCAGCTTGTCTGGGGGCAACAGGGGTTCACCCCTCCACTTT.

J is TRBJ2-1 and V is TRBV29-1; 12 bases map to TRBD2. CDR1 and CDR2 (germline): SQVTM, ANQGSEA. This CDR3 contains 14 residues. Trimming at V came to 7 bases and at J to 1 base, leaving 2 bases not matched to a gene. The CDR3 protein is CSAGLAGSYNEQFF. The CDR3 bases are TGCAGCGCCGGACTAGCGGGATCCTACAATGAGCAGTTCTTC.

This clone was counted once. In nucleotides, the CDR3 is TGTGCCAGTAGTAACCCACTTGCCGATACGCAGTATTTT. This sequence encodes CASSNPLADTQYF. The chain carries TRBV19 and TRBJ2-3, with D unclear. Trimming took 4 bases from V and 6 from J, leaving 11 bases between them. Germline lookup yields CDR1 LNHDA and CDR2 SQIVND (reference sequence). This CDR3 is built from 13 residues. The whole variable domain, filled in from reference TRBV19 and TRBJ2-3, reads DGGITQSPKYLFRKEGQNVTLSCEQNLNHDAMYWYRQDPGQGLRLIYYSQIVNDFQKGDIAEGYSVSREKKESFPLTVTSAQKNPTAFYLCASSNPLADTQYFGPGTRLTVL.

This chain connects TRBV7-8 to TRBJ1-1, with D unresolved. This CDR3 comprises 13 residues. The V gene's germline CDR1 is SGHVS and CDR2 FQNEAQ. The V end was cut by 5 bases, the J end by 3 bases, with 10 bases between. CDR3 amino acids: CASSSREYTEAFF. The CDR3 nucleotides read TGTGCCAGCAGCAGCCGGGAGTACACTGAAGCTTTCTTT.

The chain is built from TRBV5-4 and TRBJ2-2, with TRBD2 identical over 11 bases. After removal of 4 bases from V and 4 bases from J, the junction contained 12 bases not matched to a gene. The CDR3 is made up of 18 amino acids. From germline, CDR1 is SGHNT and CDR2 YYREEE (reference sequence). The CDR3 loop reads CASSPGSGRAMGTGELFF. In nucleotides, the CDR3 is TGTGCCAGCAGCCCAGGTAGCGGGAGGGCCATGGGCACCGGGGAGCTGTTTTTT.

Only one count was recorded for this clone. This chain connects TRBV7-9 to TRBJ1-2; 8 nucleotides align to TRBD1. The junction had 0 bases not matched to a gene; V was cut back by 2 bases and J by 4 bases. Germline CDR1 is SEHNR and CDR2 is FQNEAQ (reference sequence). The CDR3 contains 13 residues. For the CDR3, the DNA is TGTGCCAGCAGCTTAACAGGGGGCTATGGCTACACCTTC. Its protein product is CASSLTGGYGYTF.

This chain connects TRBV3-1 (or the pseudogene TRBV3-2) to TRBJ1-2; 7 bases line up with TRBD1. V was pared by 3 bases and J by 7 bases, with 20 bases of the junction left unmatched. The CDR3 totals 18 residues. The germline V gene has CDR1 LGHDT and CDR2 YNNKEL (reference sequence). In DNA, the CDR3 is TGTGCCAGCAGCCACCGAGGGGGACAGCTCTCGGAAAGGAGTGGCTACACCTTC. Translation gives CASSHRGGQLSERSGYTF.

The V gene is TRBV6-5, the J gene TRBJ2-5; the match to TRBD1 covers 11 bases. In germline, CDR1 is MNHEY, CDR2 SVGAGI. J gave up 5 bases and V 5 bases, and 7 bases lay outside the gene matches. The CDR3 is made up of 15 amino acids. CDR3 residues: CASSTRTGGVETQYF. The CDR3 DNA follows: TGTGCCAGCAGTACCAGGACAGGGGGCGTCGAGACCCAGTACTTC.

The rearrangement links TRBV28 to TRBJ2-1; D might be TRBD2 (5 bases). The CDR3 sequence is 15 residues long. CDR1 is MDHEN, CDR2 SYDVKM, per germline. Trimming cost V 4 bases and J 4 bases, with 14 bases left between them. The CDR3, as DNA: TGTGCCAGCAGTTCAAAAGGACGGGGATACAATGAGCAGTTCTTC. Amino acids: CASSSKGRGYNEQFF.

The CDR3 spells CASSQVWGDRDWSKNIQYF. The CDR3 DNA sequence: TGTGCCAGCAGCCAAGTATGGGGCGACAGAGATTGGTCCAAAAACATTCAGTACTTC. The genes are TRBV4-2 and TRBJ2-4, with a tentative D call TRBD1 (5 bases). The CDR3 totals 19 residues. V lost 1 base, J lost 2 bases, and 21 bases lay in between. Per germline, CDR1 LGHNA and CDR2 YNFKEQ.

The chain links TRBV2 to TRBJ1-5, with D possibly matching TRBD1 (5 bases). Trimming removed 6 bases at V and 5 bases at J, with 14 bases between. Germline assignment: CDR1 SNHLY and CDR2 FYNNEI. The CDR3 has 14 residues. The CDR3 protein is CASRDGGSDQPQHF. The CDR3 region has the DNA TGTGCCAGCAGGGACGGGGGTTCCGATCAGCCCCAGCATTTT.

V and J are TRBV15 and TRBJ1-3; the match to TRBD1 covers 11 bases. The germline V gene has CDR1 LNHNV and CDR2 YYDKDF (reference sequence). The junction had 11 bases not matched to a gene; V was cut back by 0 bases and J by 7 bases. The CDR3 length is 18 residues. The CDR3 DNA reads as TGTGCCACCAGCAGAGATTGGCCTGGGACAGGGGGTACCAACACCATATATTTT. Translated, it gives CATSRDWPGTGGTNTIYF.